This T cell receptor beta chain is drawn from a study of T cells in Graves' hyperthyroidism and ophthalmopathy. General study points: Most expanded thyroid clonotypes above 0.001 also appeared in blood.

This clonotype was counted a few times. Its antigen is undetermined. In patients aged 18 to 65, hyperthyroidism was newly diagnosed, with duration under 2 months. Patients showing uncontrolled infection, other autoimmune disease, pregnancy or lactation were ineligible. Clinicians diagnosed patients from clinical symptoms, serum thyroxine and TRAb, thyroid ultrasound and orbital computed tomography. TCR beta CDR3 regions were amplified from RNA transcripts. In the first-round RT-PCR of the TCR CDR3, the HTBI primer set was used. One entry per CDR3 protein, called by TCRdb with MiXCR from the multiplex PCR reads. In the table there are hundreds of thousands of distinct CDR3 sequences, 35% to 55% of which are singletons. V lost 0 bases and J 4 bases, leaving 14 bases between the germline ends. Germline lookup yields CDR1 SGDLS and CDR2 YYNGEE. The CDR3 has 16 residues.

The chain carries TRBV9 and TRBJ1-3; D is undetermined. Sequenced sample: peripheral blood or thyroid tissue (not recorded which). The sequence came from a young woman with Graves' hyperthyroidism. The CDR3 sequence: CASSVDWLLGGNTIYF. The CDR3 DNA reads TGTGCCAGCAGCGTAGATTGGCTTCTTGGCGGAAACACCATATATTTT.